This T cell receptor (beta chain) is drawn from a study of CD8 T cells in Susac syndrome. Study summary: When their blood was taken, the Susac syndrome patients had either not yet had any therapy, were taking corticosteroids, or were taking intravenous immunoglobulin alone.

cDNA came from approximately 0.5 to 1 ug RNA primed by random hexamers. TCRdb reprocessed the immunoSEQ multiplex PCR reads with MiXCR, giving one entry per CDR3 protein. The table includes about 240,000 distinct CDR3 sequences, 90% to 96% detected once. Per the germline V gene, CDR1 is LNHNV and CDR2 is YYDKDF (reference sequence). Unmatched junction bases numbered 10, after V lost 1 base and J lost 8 bases. This CDR3 spans 15 amino acids. V is TRBV15 and J is TRBJ1-1, with 7 bases lining up with TRBD1. This clonotype was sampled from a human donor with Susac syndrome. The sequencing input was CD4+ T cells from PBMCs. CDR3 DNA: TGTGCCACCAGCAGAGTTCAGGTCCCGGGACAGGAAGCTTTCTTT. Its translation: CATSRVQVPGQEAFF. The full variable domain, its missing parts supplied by reference TRBV15 and TRBJ1-1, is DAMVIQNPRYQVTQFGKPVTLSCSQTLNHNVMYWYQQKSSQAPKLLFHYYDKDFNNEADTPDNFQSRRPNTSFCFLDIRSPGLGDTAMYLCATSRVQVPGQEAFFGQGTRLTVV.